The entry below gives a single T cell receptor beta chain sequence along with its context. The J segment lost 1 base and the V segment lost 6 bases, leaving 7 bases of the junction unmatched. The germline gives CDR1 SNHLY, CDR2 FYNNEI. This CDR3 spans 15 amino acids. Tregs were sorted as CD4+CD25+CD127-/low cells. TCRdb processed the 5' RACE reads anew with MiXCR; each CDR3 protein has one entry. The table records tens of thousands of distinct CDR3 sequences, about 26% of them present only once. The receptor was derived from a female donor with breast cancer. V usage is TRBV2 and J usage is TRBJ1-1, with TRBD1 matching 8 bases. The sample was tumor-infiltrating Tregs sorted from the breast tumor. Written as DNA, the CDR3 is TGTGCCAGCAGACCCACGGACAGGGCGAACACTGAAGCTTTCTTT. It yields the protein CASRPTDRANTEAFF.